This TCR beta chain was recovered during a study of T cell repertoires in cytomegalovirus infection. Each CDR3 protein is one row after TCRdb ran MiXCR on the reads. Among 150,000 to 200,000 distinct CDR3 sequences listed, 17% were seen once. The sample holds a few counts of this clonotype. Per the germline V gene, CDR1 is SEHNR and CDR2 is FQNEAQ (reference sequence). The CDR3 length is 15 residues. V lost 5 bases and J lost 1, with 14 bases in between. This TCR was sampled from a human donor in good health (CMV status not recorded). Some clones in this sample may be carry-over from other donors' samples. The chain carries TRBV7-9 and TRBJ1-2; possible D gene TRBD1, 5 bases. Sample: CD8+ T cells from PBMCs. This CDR3 reads CASSPPGRLNYGYTF. CDR3 nucleotide sequence: TGTGCCAGCAGCCCACCGGGACGGCTTAACTATGGCTACACCTTC. Full variable domain (remainder filled in from reference TRBV7-9 and TRBJ1-2): DTGVSQNPRHKITKRGQNVTFRCDPISEHNRLYWYRQTLGQGPEFLTYFQNEAQLEKSRLLSDRFSAERPKGSFSTLEIQRTEQGDSAMYLCASSPPGRLNYGYTFGSGTRLTVV.